This T cell receptor (beta chain) derives from a study of cytomegalovirus exposure and HLA in healthy donors. Trimming took off 2 bases at V and 3 bases at J, with 17 bases between the two ends. Germline CDR1 MNHEY, CDR2 SMNVEV (reference sequence). This CDR3 has 16 amino acids. A multiplex PCR was run with 60 Vbeta primers and 13 Jbeta primers. Data came from immunoSEQ multiplex PCR; TCRdb stores just in-frame clones and leaves some out. The sample includes some 120,000 clones, about 72% seen only once; the top ten take roughly 1.6%. Comments on this clone: Its specificity is unknown.

Study-level findings and limits: After further analysis at a later stage, 16,951 TCR beta sequences were associated with HLA alleles at 0.05 false discovery rate.

This chain links TRBV27 with TRBJ2-7; weak D call: TRBD2 (6 bases). This receptor was identified in a man aged 25-40 years in good health and CMV-seropositive. Input material: PBMCs. The CDR3 coding sequence is TGTGCCAGCAGTTTAGGGACCGGCGGGAAAATCTACGAGCAGTACTTC. This sequence encodes CASSLGTGGKIYEQYF.